This entry features one T cell receptor (beta chain) sequence. What it recognizes is unknown. This specimen comes from a study of graft-versus-host responses after intestinal transplantation. About the study: Multivisceral, liver-intestinal, or isolated intestinal transplants were performed in recipients. For two to four years after anti-thymocyte globulin induction, all recipients took tacrolimus and steroids. Points from the study as a whole: In patients with graft-donor T cell macrochimerism, allograft graft-versus-host to host-versus-graft clonal ratios were high.

Method: immunoSEQ multiplex PCR; TCRdb's copy keeps in-frame clones and lacks some. This sample yields around 100,000 clones, of which 90% to 95% are seen a single time; 0.95% to 1.5% belongs to the top ten. Trimming cost V 1 base and J 1 base, with 14 bases left between them. The CDR3 is 17 residues long. Germline V lookup: CDR1 MDHEN, CDR2 SYDVKM. The receptor was derived from a human donor who was the organ donor for an intestinal transplant. This chain joins TRBV28 and TRBJ2-1, with a weak D call TRBD2 (6 bases). This specimen was unstimulated CD8+ T cells sorted from spleen or lymph node cells, taken before transplant. The CDR3 nucleotides read TGTGCCAGCAGTTTATCCCTCCGGGACTCATCCTACAATGAGCAGTTCTTC. It is translated as CASSLSLRDSSYNEQFF.